This T cell receptor beta chain was documented in a study of T cell responses to AZD1222 COVID-19 vaccine. The study's findings and limits: Reportedly, nearly half of unique spike TCRs recognized epitopes outside B.1.351/B.1.1.7 mutations. Spike was spanned by vaccine-associated CD4 TCRs, which were dominant at 160-218 and 743-854.

The method was immunoSEQ multiplex PCR; TCRdb's version includes in-frame clones alone and lacks a portion of them. Of about 130,000 clones listed, roughly 88% are singletons. The CDR3 has 15 residues. Per germline, CDR1 LGHDT and CDR2 YNNKEL (reference sequence). Deletions cut 6 bases from V and 1 base from J, with 15 bases between. To note about this clone: Its antigen is still unknown.

The sample was peripheral blood, taken on day 0 of AZD1222 vaccination. This TCR came from an adult in good health. The genes are TRBV3-1 (or the pseudogene TRBV3-2) and TRBJ1-2; perhaps TRBD1 as D (6 bases). Written as DNA, the CDR3 is TGTGCCAGCAGTCGGGCAGGGGCCTTTAACTATGGCTACACCTTC. Protein product: CASSRAGAFNYGYTF.